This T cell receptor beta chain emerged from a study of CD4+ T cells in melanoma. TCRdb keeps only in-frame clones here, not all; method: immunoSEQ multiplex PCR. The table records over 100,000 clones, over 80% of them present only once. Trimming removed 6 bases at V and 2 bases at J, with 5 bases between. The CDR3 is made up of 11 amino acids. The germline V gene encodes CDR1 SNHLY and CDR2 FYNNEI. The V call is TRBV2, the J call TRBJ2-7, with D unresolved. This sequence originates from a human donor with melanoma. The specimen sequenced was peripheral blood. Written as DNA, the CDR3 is TGTGCCAGCAGAACCGCCTACGAGCAGTACTTC. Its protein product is CASRTAYEQYF.